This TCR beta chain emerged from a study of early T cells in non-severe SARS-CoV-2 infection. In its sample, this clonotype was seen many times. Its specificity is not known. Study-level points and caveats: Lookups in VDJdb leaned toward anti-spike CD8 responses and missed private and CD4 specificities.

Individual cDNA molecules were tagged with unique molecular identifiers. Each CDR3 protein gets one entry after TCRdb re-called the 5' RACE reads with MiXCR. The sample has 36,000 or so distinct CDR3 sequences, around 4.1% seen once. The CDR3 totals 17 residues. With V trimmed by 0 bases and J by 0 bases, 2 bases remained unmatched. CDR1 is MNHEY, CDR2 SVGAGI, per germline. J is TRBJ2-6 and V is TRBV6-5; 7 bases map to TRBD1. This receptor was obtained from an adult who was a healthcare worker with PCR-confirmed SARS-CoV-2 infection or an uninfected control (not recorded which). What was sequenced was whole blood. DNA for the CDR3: TGTGCCAGCAGTTACTCGGGACAGAGCTCTGGGGCCAACGTCCTGACTTTC. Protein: CASSYSGQSSGANVLTF.